The 7 T cell receptor beta chains presented below share a single source sample, sequenced in a study of shared clonotypes between healthy human individuals. Clones were read by immunoSEQ multiplex PCR, and TCRdb kept only the in-frame ones, dropping some. The sample lists some 500,000 clones; around 77% were seen once. The sample was PBMCs. Receptors were obtained from a woman in her 40s in good health. Some clones in this sample may be carry-over from other donors' samples.

The chain joins TRBV5-1 to TRBJ2-4; D is unclear. The V end was cut by 1 base, the J end by 0 bases, with 14 bases between. The CDR3 consists of 17 residues. Germline V gene data show CDR1 as SGHRS and CDR2 as YFSETQ. CDR3 sequence: CASSLSPSVAAKNIQYF. Here the CDR3 DNA reads TGCGCCAGCAGCTTGTCTCCCAGCGTAGCAGCCAAAAACATTCAGTACTTC.

J is TRBJ1-1 and V is TRBV28; D might be TRBD1 (6 bases). The CDR3 spans 12 residues. Germline CDR1 is MDHEN and CDR2 is SYDVKM. V lost 6 bases, J lost 5 bases, and 10 bases lay in between. CDR3 bases: TGTGCCAGCAGGGGGGCGGGGACTGAAGCTTTCTTT. This encodes CASRGAGTEAFF.

The chain combines TRBV18 with TRBJ1-5; no clear D gene. This CDR3 is 15 amino acids long. The germline V gene encodes CDR1 KGHSH and CDR2 LQKENI. The ends were cut back, 3 bases at V and 1 base at J, with 10 bases in the middle. The CDR3 loop is CASSPEGSSNQPQHF. CDR3 coding DNA: TGTGCCAGCTCACCGGAGGGATCGAGCAATCAGCCCCAGCATTTT.

The chain is built from TRBV11-2 and TRBJ2-6, with D perhaps matching TRBD1 (7 bases). The CDR3 contains 15 residues. Germline-derived CDR1 and CDR2 are SGHAT and FQNNGV. V lost 6 bases, J lost 2 bases, and 11 bases lay in between. This chain's CDR3 is CASSTRGAGANVLTF. CDR3 coding DNA: TGTGCCAGCAGTACCAGGGGGGCTGGGGCCAACGTCCTGACTTTC.

A word on this clone: Only one base separates this from a far larger clonotype, so it likely reflects a read error. The J gene is TRBJ2-5, the V gene TRBV4-1, with 9 bases lining up with TRBD1. The DNA end is a closer match to TRBJ2-7, so the J assignment may be wrong. Germline CDR1 MGHRA, CDR2 YSYEKL. CDR3 size: 15 residues. DNA of the CDR3: TGCGCCAGCAGACACCCCGGGACAGGGCTCTACGAGCAGTACTTC. It translates to CASRHPGTGLYEQYF.

CDR3 residues: CAISRQDPPPYEQYF. The CDR3 coding sequence is TGTGCCATCAGTCGACAGGACCCACCACCCTACGAGCAGTACTTC. The chain carries TRBV10-3 and TRBJ2-7; tentative D call: TRBD1 (6 bases). The length of the CDR3 is 15 residues. In germline, CDR1 is ENHRY, CDR2 SYGVKD. V lost 5 bases and J lost 2, with 16 bases in between.

The genes are TRBV10-3 and TRBJ2-7; TRBD1 might be the D (6 bases). The V gene lost 2 bases and the J gene lost 0 bases, with 11 bases spanning the gap. CDR3 length: 15 amino acids. The germline V gene has CDR1 ENHRY and CDR2 SYGVKD. CDR3 sequence reads: CAISEGTRTSYEQYF. The CDR3 bases are TGTGCCATCAGTGAGGGGACACGAACCTCCTACGAGCAGTACTTC.